Detailed here is one TCR beta chain. The data stem from a study of blood T cell repertoires in COVID-19. For the study at large: Both acute and convalescent COVID-19 samples were obtained from the United States, Italy and Spain.

V shed 2 bases and J 6 bases; nucleotides not matched to a gene: 2. CDR3 length: 15 residues. Looked up from germline, CDR1 is KGHDR and CDR2 is SFDVKD. The assay was immunoSEQ multiplex PCR, and TCRdb's table has in-frame clones only and misses some. The repertoire has around 250,000 clones, 86% of them found once; the top ten carry 9% to 15%. Sequenced: peripheral blood. This sequence joins TRBV24-1 and TRBJ1-4; 10 nucleotides match TRBD1. This receptor was taken from an elderly man with acute or convalescent COVID-19. CDR3 DNA sequence: TGTGCCACCAGTGATTCCGGGACAGGGGATGAAAAACTGTTTTTT. Protein sequence: CATSDSGTGDEKLFF.